This T cell receptor beta chain was captured by sequencing in a study of shared clonotypes between healthy human individuals (dated by TCRdb to the early 2020s). Regarding the study in general: The cohort comprised a couple of women and three men aged 18 to 49 years. The study deeply sequenced blood TCR repertoires of about 5 healthy adults to estimate repertoire size and the extent of clonotype sharing between individuals. For each donor, three plates each were used for CD4 naive and CD4 memory, two plates were used for CD8 naive, and one plate was used for CD8 memory. Libraries were prepared and TCR repertoires were sequenced by different laboratories using diverse techniques, in order to increase sequencing depth and limit assay-specific biases. Per donor, leukapheresis produced somewhere between about 0.85 and 8.9 billion PBMCs. Points the paper makes about the study in general: Even with the large sequencing depth, rarefaction of the sorted-subset datasets indicated that sequencing was incomplete. Estimated clonotype richness was generally larger for naive than for memory subsets. Pairwise subsampling led to the expectation that sequencing depth would affect the degree of clonotype sharing among donors. Sampling was restricted to blood, and TCR repertoires in tissue are likely to differ from TCR repertoires in blood. Roughly 5% of naive CD4, 3.5% of naive CD8, 2.3% of memory CD4, and around 0.4% of memory CD8 clonotypes were shared across several donors. The genetic and exposure-history diversity represented was limited by the small number of donors. Compared with non-shared clonotypes, clonotypes shared by all four sorted-subset donors had higher generation probabilities.

V loses 4 bases at its end and J loses 13 bases; junction bases beyond the gene matches: 15. According to the germline V gene, CDR1 reads MGHRA and CDR2 reads YSYEKL. The CDR3 goes from the cysteine to the phenylalanine over 16 residues. The DNA shown is the 48-base CDR3, in frame from base 1. Notes on this clone: Its antigen is currently not known. Base quality data are lacking; no much larger clone is found one base away.

Using the deep immunoSEQ assay, TCR CDR3 regions were amplified from genomic DNA by multiplex PCR. Genomic DNA extracted from each cell subset was distributed evenly over all wells of several immunoSEQ 96-well plates, and each plate served as one replicate. For sorted subsets, approximately 190 ng genomic DNA, equal to about 30,000 T cell genomes, was loaded into each replicate PCR. Purified libraries were measured with a Qubit 3.0 fluorometer, size-checked on a Bioanalyzer 2100, and measured again with the KAPA Library Quantification kit. Every immunoSEQ 96-well plate was sequenced on a separate single-read 150-cycle Illumina NextSeq 550 flow cell. The original methods were these. Because the immunoSEQ output included only junctional sequences and no quality scores, the filtering could not be the same as the filtering used for full-length reads. Sequences were annotated with PyIR, a Python wrapper for IgBLAST v1.9, and V/J genes and CDR3 were assigned using IMGT germline references. Reads were removed for weak V/J assignments (E-value above 1e-6), missing CDR3, stop codons, out-of-frame junctions, or ambiguous translated residues. V3J clonotypes were defined by identical inferred V gene, J gene, and CDR3 amino acid sequence. The percentage overlap between two repertoires was calculated by dividing the number of shared unique clonotypes by the size of the smaller repertoire. RTK rarefaction, the Chao1 estimator, and Recon v2.1 estimates of unobserved clonotypes were used to assess repertoire richness. For all TCRbeta clonotypes obtained by the gDNA method from a few donors, generation probabilities were computed with OLGA. TCRdb's version of the immuneACCESS table is confined to in-frame rearrangements and falls short of the full clone set. An unresolved V gene accounts for under half of the shortfall where checked; the remainder is of unknown origin. From that table come the V and J calls and clone size; the DNA was used to work out D and trimming. This sample is represented by approximately 330,000 clones; more than 60% of them were singletons. The ten largest clonotypes hold about 10% of the sample.

The donors were healthy, HIV-negative adults with no recently reported acute infections or vaccinations. Every donor was a Caucasian adult living in Nashville, Tennessee, USA. CD4+ T cells were enriched by magnetic negative selection; naive cells were then positively selected on CD45RA, and the negative fraction formed the memory subset. Blood was collected by leukapheresis, and PBMCs were isolated by Ficoll-Histopaque density gradient centrifugation and then cryopreserved in liquid nitrogen vapor phase. Analytical flow cytometry was used to check the purity and quantity of each magnetically sorted T cell population. Genomic DNA was isolated from every sorted fraction and measured by UV absorbance on a Nanodrop 2000c.

Input material: memory CD4+ T cells sorted from blood. The cell subset or site label, read with the paper, signifies: CD45RA-negative fraction. This TCR was recovered from a young man in good health. The receptor chain draws on TRBV4-1 and TRBJ1-4; TRBD1 agrees with 10 junctional bases. The nucleotides read TGCGCCAGCAGCCGGACCGCGGGACAGGGGAACCTTGGACTGTTTTTT. Translated, it gives CASSRTAGQGNLGLFF.